The entry that follows covers one T cell receptor (beta chain) sequence. Its antigen remains unknown. The sample originates from a study of CD8 T cells in ankylosing spondylitis. Study-level points and caveats: The study looked at matched synovial fluid samples from ankylosing spondylitis patients. Disease-linked clones were reported to be significantly enriched there.

Libraries for TCR beta were made by quantitative 5'-RACE with molecular barcodes. TCRdb ran MiXCR on the 5' RACE reads and lists one entry per CDR3 protein. The table lists 200,000 to 300,000 distinct CDR3 sequences, more than 20% of them singletons. CDR1 and CDR2 (germline): SGDLS, YYNGEE. V was clipped by 0 bases and J by 5 bases; unmatched bases: 11. The CDR3 totals 18 residues. The sample was blood, either unsorted or a sorted T cell fraction (not recorded which). The sequence came from a male donor with ankylosing spondylitis or in good health (not recorded which). The chain has TRBV9 and TRBJ2-5, with 12 nucleotides matching TRBD2. CDR3: CASSVVPTSGGLGETQYF. The CDR3 DNA reads as TGTGCCAGCAGCGTAGTTCCTACTAGCGGGGGGCTGGGGGAGACCCAGTACTTC. Variable domain in full (rest from reference TRBV9 and TRBJ2-5): DSGVTQTPKHLITATGQRVTLRCSPRSGDLSVYWYQQSLDQGLQFLIQYYNGEERAKGNILERFSAQQFPDLHSELNLSSLELGDSALYFCASSVVPTSGGLGETQYFGPGTRLLVL.